This T cell receptor beta chain was identified in a study of blood T cell repertoires in COVID-19. Produced via immunoSEQ multiplex PCR; TCRdb's table is partial and in-frame only. The table shows 250,000 to 300,000 clones, with around 81% occurring only once. Germline values: CDR1 LGHNT, CDR2 FRNRAP. The junction had 10 bases not matched to a gene; V was cut back by 2 bases and J by 1 base. The CDR3 is 17 residues long. The receptor's source is a woman aged 60-70 years with active or convalescent COVID-19. The sample was peripheral blood. This chain connects TRBV12-5 to TRBJ2-5, with 7 bases lining up with TRBD2. In DNA, the CDR3 is TGTGCTAGTGGTTTGACCCGGGACTACAACCTCCAAGAGACCCAGTACTTC. It yields the protein CASGLTRDYNLQETQYF.